The 32 T cell receptor beta chains given below trace back to one sample, sequenced in a study of T cell changes during pregnancy in multiple sclerosis. Libraries were prepared by immunoSEQ multiplex PCR; TCRdb keeps only in-frame clonotypes and omits some of them. The sample contains around 30,000 clones, 80% to 90% of which appear only once. The sample consisted of CD8+ T cells from peripheral blood mononuclear cells, taken before pregnancy. These receptors were taken from a female donor with multiple sclerosis, enrolled in a pregnancy study.

The chain is built from TRBV30 and TRBJ1-5; 7 bases align to TRBD1. CDR1 is GTSNPN and CDR2 is SVGIG in the germline V gene (reference sequence). The junction had 4 bases not matched to a gene; V was cut back by 0 bases and J by 5 bases. The CDR3 runs 14 residues. The CDR3 loop is CAWSVVGGDQPQHF. CDR3 sequence (DNA): TGTGCCTGGAGTGTCGTAGGGGGCGATCAGCCCCAGCATTTT.

This rearrangement joins TRBV27 to TRBJ2-7, with D possibly matching TRBD1 (6 bases). CDR3 length: 16 amino acids. V lost 3 bases to trimming and J lost 2 bases, with 17 bases between them. Germline V lookup: CDR1 MNHEY, CDR2 SMNVEV (reference sequence). In nucleotides, the CDR3 is TGTGCCAGCAGTTTCTCCCAGGGGACGGTGACCTACGAGCAGTACTTC. Its protein product is CASSFSQGTVTYEQYF.

The chain uses TRBV4-1 and TRBJ1-2; D possibly corresponds to TRBD1 (5 bases). CDR3 size: 14 residues. V shed 0 bases and J shed 4 bases, with 9 bases lying between them. The germline V gene has CDR1 MGHRA and CDR2 YSYEKL. CDR3 amino acids: CASSQEGAPYGYTF. CDR3 coding DNA: TGCGCCAGCAGCCAAGAAGGGGCACCCTATGGCTACACCTTC.

CDR3 region: CASSLPPDRGRSPLHF. In DNA, the CDR3 is TGTGCCAGCAGTCTCCCCCCAGACAGGGGAAGGTCACCCCTCCACTTT. V usage is TRBV27 and J usage is TRBJ1-6; 8 bases map to TRBD1. V dropped 5 bases and J dropped 10; count of bases not matched to a gene: 13. The CDR3 is 16 residues long. Germline V lookup: CDR1 MNHEY, CDR2 SMNVEV (reference sequence).

This chain uses TRBV11-2 with TRBJ2-7, with 9 nucleotides matching TRBD2. Trimming removed 3 bases from V and 1 base from J; junction bases left unmatched: 7. The germline CDR1 and CDR2 sequences are SGHAT and FQNNGV. The CDR3 consists of 16 residues. CDR3 in DNA: TGTGCCAGCAGCTTTAGCGGGAGTCGCCTATCCTACGAGCAGTACTTC. Amino acids: CASSFSGSRLSYEQYF.

In this sample, this clone turned up once. The chain carries TRBV2 and TRBJ1-1, with 7 bases aligning to TRBD1. Per the germline V gene, CDR1 is SNHLY and CDR2 is FYNNEI. The CDR3 spans 15 residues. V dropped 4 bases and J dropped 2; count of bases not matched to a gene: 7. The DNA for the CDR3 is TGTGCCAGCAGTGTTAGACAGGGAAATAACACTGAAGCTTTCTTT. Translation: CASSVRQGNNTEAFF.

The chain links TRBV4-3 to TRBJ2-3; 8 bases align to TRBD2. CDR1 is LGHNA, CDR2 YSLEER, per germline. Trimming at V came to 0 bases and at J to 0 bases, leaving 5 bases not matched to a gene. The CDR3 spans 17 residues. Written as DNA, the CDR3 is TGCGCCAGCAGCCAAGATGGCGGGGGGACGAGCACAGATACGCAGTATTTT. It is translated as CASSQDGGGTSTDTQYF.

In its sample, this clone was seen once. V gene TRBV10-2 combines with J gene TRBJ2-7, with TRBD2 matching 10 bases. Germline-derived CDR1 and CDR2 are WSHSY and SAAADI. V was pared by 8 bases and J by 1 base, with 2 bases of the junction left unmatched. This CDR3 region has 13 residues. CDR3 sequence (DNA): TGCGCCAGCGAGCGGGGGGGGTCCTACGAGCAGTACTTC. Translating gives CASERGGSYEQYF.

The rearrangement uses TRBV2 and TRBJ2-7; 7 positions match TRBD2. Trimming at V came to 6 bases and at J to 5 bases, leaving 7 bases not matched to a gene. Germline assignment: CDR1 SNHLY and CDR2 FYNNEI. The CDR3 consists of 13 residues. CDR3 sequence reads: CASSGGSFHEQYF. DNA for the CDR3: TGTGCCAGCAGCGGGGGGAGTTTCCACGAGCAGTACTTC.

The genes are TRBV7-9 and TRBJ2-5; unclear D gene. Between the trimmed V and J ends, which lost 5 bases and 2 bases, there was a span of 12 bases. Germline CDR1 is SEHNR and CDR2 is FQNEAQ (reference sequence). This CDR3 is built from 14 residues. In DNA form, the CDR3 reads TGTGCCAGCAGCCCCGAGCCCCCACAAGAGACCCAGTACTTC. Residues: CASSPEPPQETQYF.

V usage is TRBV28 and J usage is TRBJ2-5; weak D call: TRBD1 (6 bases). CDR1 MDHEN and CDR2 SYDVKM come from the germline V gene. V was trimmed by 8 bases and J by 2 bases, leaving 15 bases between them. The CDR3 extends over 14 amino acids. The CDR3 coding sequence is TGTGCCAGCCATACCCAGGGGCTGCAAGAGACCCAGTACTTC. It encodes CASHTQGLQETQYF.

The chain recombines TRBV29-1 with TRBJ2-7, with 9 bases fitting TRBD2. Trimming at V came to 5 bases and at J to 3 bases, leaving 11 bases not matched to a gene. The CDR3 totals 15 residues. Germline V CDR1 and CDR2: SQVTM, ANQGSEA. The DNA of the CDR3 is TGCAGCGTTTTCGTCCGGGGCGGGAGGGACTACGAGCAGTACTTC. Amino acid sequence: CSVFVRGGRDYEQYF.

The genes are TRBV10-3 and TRBJ2-5, with 12 bases that match TRBD2. The CDR3 sequence is 15 residues long. Germline V CDR1 and CDR2: ENHRY, SYGVKD. With 8 bases clipped from V and 5 bases from J, the junction kept 9 bases outside the gene matches. The CDR3 is CAIGVLAGGRETQYF. The DNA of the CDR3 is TGTGCCATCGGGGTACTAGCGGGAGGAAGGGAGACCCAGTACTTC.

The chain carries TRBV27 and TRBJ1-5; 10 bases map to TRBD1. The CDR3 extends over 15 amino acids. Germline values: CDR1 MNHEY, CDR2 SMNVEV (reference sequence). J lost 5 bases, V lost 4 bases, and 5 bases had no gene match. DNA for the CDR3: TGTGCCAGCAGTTCGACAGGGGGCGCTTATCAGCCCCAGCATTTT. Its protein product is CASSSTGGAYQPQHF.

This clone was detected only a few times. V gene TRBV20-1 combines with J gene TRBJ2-2; D not resolved. V was clipped by 7 bases and J by 4 bases, with 7 bases between them. This CDR3 has 11 residues. Per germline, CDR1 DFQATT and CDR2 SNEGSKA (reference sequence). The CDR3 loop reads CSVESTGELFF. CDR3 sequence (DNA): TGCAGTGTCGAGTCCACCGGGGAGCTGTTTTTT.

J is TRBJ1-5 and V is TRBV7-9; no clear D gene. Germline values: CDR1 SEHNR, CDR2 FQNEAQ (reference sequence). CDR3 length: 13 residues. V shed 8 bases and J shed 2 bases, with 10 bases lying between them. The CDR3 DNA sequence: TGTGCCAGCCGAGGTGAGGGCAATCAGCCCCAGCATTTT. It is translated as CASRGEGNQPQHF.

This chain uses TRBV30 with TRBJ1-2; 7 bases agree with TRBD1. The germline V gene has CDR1 GTSNPN and CDR2 SVGIG (reference sequence). The CDR3 covers 15 residues. V lost 0 bases, J lost 4 bases, and 8 bases stayed unmatched. CDR3 sequence reads: CAWSVGVRDSYGYTF. Here the CDR3 DNA reads TGTGCCTGGAGTGTGGGGGTCCGGGACAGCTATGGCTACACCTTC.

The CDR3 nucleotides read TGTGCCAGCTCACCAATGTCGGGACACTCGAACACTGAAGCTTTCTTT. Amino acid sequence: CASSPMSGHSNTEAFF. The chain joins TRBV18 to TRBJ1-1, with D possibly TRBD1 on 6 matching bases. The CDR3 contains 16 residues. The ends were cut back, 2 bases at V and 1 base at J, with 14 bases in the middle. The germline V gene encodes CDR1 KGHSH and CDR2 LQKENI.

The chain couples TRBV9 to TRBJ2-1; 9 nucleotides agree with TRBD1. CDR1 SGDLS and CDR2 YYNGEE come from the germline V gene. The CDR3 consists of 17 residues. The V gene end was trimmed by 4 bases and the J gene end by 7 bases; junction bases not matched to a gene: 15. The CDR3 here is CASSHSRQGGQVNEQFF. The CDR3 coding sequence is TGTGCCAGCAGCCACTCACGACAGGGGGGACAGGTAAATGAGCAGTTCTTC.

This chain links TRBV7-9 with TRBJ1-5; D may be TRBD1 (6 bases). Per germline, CDR1 SEHNR and CDR2 FQNEAQ (reference sequence). The CDR3 covers 14 residues. V was shortened by 5 bases and J by 8 bases, with 16 bases between the two germline ends. CDR3 in amino acids: CASSPARGSEPQHF. The CDR3 region has the DNA TGTGCCAGCAGCCCGGCCAGGGGTTCTGAGCCCCAGCATTTT.

This chain links TRBV28 with TRBJ2-1; D is unclear. CDR1 and CDR2 from the germline V gene are MDHEN and SYDVKM. V shed 8 bases and J shed 0 bases, with 8 bases lying between them. The CDR3 totals 13 residues. CDR3 nucleotides: TGTGCCAGCGATCGCGGCTCCTACAATGAGCAGTTCTTC. Translating gives CASDRGSYNEQFF.

This clone was seen once. The chain uses TRBV25-1 and TRBJ2-5; maybe TRBD1 (5 bases). This CDR3 contains 13 residues. In germline, CDR1 is MGHDK, CDR2 SYGVNS. The ends were cut back, 6 bases at V and 3 bases at J, with 11 bases in the middle. The CDR3 sequence is CASSPTTEETQYF. Written as DNA, the CDR3 is TGTGCCAGCAGCCCGACGACAGAAGAGACCCAGTACTTC.

The genes are TRBV18 and TRBJ2-5; 10 bases map to TRBD2. With V trimmed by 3 bases and J by 2 bases, 3 bases remained unmatched. This CDR3 is 15 amino acids long. The germline CDR1 and CDR2 sequences are KGHSH and LQKENI. The DNA for the CDR3 is TGTGCCAGCTCACCCACTAGCGGGGAGCAAGAGACCCAGTACTTC. Its translation: CASSPTSGEQETQYF.

CDR3 region: CASSSPGGNNQPQHF. The CDR3 DNA is TGTGCCAGCAGTTCTCCAGGGGGCAACAATCAGCCCCAGCATTTT. This chain connects TRBV2 to TRBJ1-5; 8 bases match TRBD1. With 5 bases clipped from V and 3 bases from J, the junction kept 6 bases outside the gene matches. Germline loops: CDR1 SNHLY, CDR2 FYNNEI. This CDR3 spans 15 amino acids.

The chain links TRBV29-1 to TRBJ2-3; D might be TRBD2 (5 bases). The V end lost 8 bases, the J end lost 6 bases, and 15 bases lay between the germline ends. Germline V gives CDR1 SQVTM, CDR2 ANQGSEA. The CDR3 totals 12 residues. CDR3 bases: TGCAGCCCGGTCGGGGAGAGGGATACGCAGTATTTT. This sequence encodes CSPVGERDTQYF.

The chain links TRBV13 to TRBJ2-7; 7 nucleotides align to TRBD1. The CDR3 contains 14 residues. V was pared by 1 base and J by 6 bases, with 6 bases of the junction left unmatched. Germline V gene data show CDR1 as PRHDT and CDR2 as FYEKMQ (reference sequence). CDR3: CASSLEARGLEQYF. The CDR3 DNA is TGTGCCAGCAGCTTAGAGGCTAGGGGGCTCGAGCAGTACTTC.

The chain links TRBV7-6 to TRBJ2-7, with TRBD1 matching 9 bases. CDR1 and CDR2 (germline): SGHVS, FNYEAQ. This CDR3 contains 14 residues. V trimming: 4 bases; J trimming: 3 bases; junction bases outside the gene matches: 4. The chain's CDR3 is CASSSTGGFYEQYF. The CDR3 DNA reads TGTGCCAGCAGCTCGACAGGGGGTTTCTACGAGCAGTACTTC.

The V gene is TRBV15, the J gene TRBJ1-5, with TRBD1 identical over 7 bases. The CDR3 consists of 15 residues. V trimming: 5 bases; J trimming: 0 bases; junction bases outside the gene matches: 4. CDR1 LNHNV and CDR2 YYDKDF come from the germline V gene (reference sequence). The CDR3 reads CATSGGTVSNQPQHF. DNA for the CDR3: TGTGCCACCAGCGGCGGGACAGTTAGCAATCAGCCCCAGCATTTT.

The genes are TRBV7-9 and TRBJ1-1; unclear D gene. The length of the CDR3 is 11 residues. Trimming cost V 9 bases and J 4 bases, with 9 bases left between them. CDR1 is SEHNR, CDR2 FQNEAQ, per germline (reference sequence). The CDR3 spells CASEPGTEAFF. DNA of the CDR3: TGTGCCAGTGAGCCGGGCACTGAAGCTTTCTTT.

This chain connects TRBV6-6 to TRBJ1-1; D may be TRBD1 (5 bases). Germline V gene lookup returns CDR1 MNHNY and CDR2 SVGAGI (reference sequence). This CDR3 spans 14 amino acids. V was shortened by 2 bases and J by 0 bases, with 7 bases between the two germline ends. The CDR3 spells CASSYRGMNTEAFF. The CDR3 nucleotides read TGTGCCAGCAGTTACAGGGGAATGAACACTGAAGCTTTCTTT.

DNA for the CDR3: TGTGCCAGCAGTGAATCGTCCTACCAAGAGACCCAGTACTTC. The encoded protein is CASSESSYQETQYF. The V call is TRBV2, the J call TRBJ2-5; D is uncertain. The V end lost 2 bases, the J end lost 0 bases, and 7 bases lay between the germline ends. CDR3 size: 14 residues. Germline V gene sequence: CDR1 SNHLY, CDR2 FYNNEI.

This clone showed up just a few times. The genes are TRBV28 and TRBJ1-1, with a tentative D call TRBD1 (5 bases). Trimming removed 4 bases from V and 1 base from J, with 10 bases in between. This CDR3 has 14 amino acids. Germline CDR1 and CDR2: MDHEN and SYDVKM. The CDR3 bases are TGTGCCAGCAGTTGGGGCGGGGCGAACACTGAAGCTTTCTTT. Its protein product is CASSWGGANTEAFF. The whole variable domain, filled in from reference TRBV28 and TRBJ1-1, reads DVKVTQSSRYLVKRTGEKVFLECVQDMDHENMFWYRQDPGLGLRLIYFSYDVKMKEKGDIPEGYSVSREKKERFSLILESASTNQTSMYLCASSWGGANTEAFFGQGTRLTVV.